This T cell receptor (beta chain) was sequenced for a study of CD8+CD57+ T cells in acquired aplastic anemia. Study-level background: On average, sorted CD4+ and CD8+ cells gave 3.2 ug of DNA. Where healthy donors were concerned, CD4+ cells averaged around 11 million reads. Study observations and caveats: Researchers report that twenty-nine CD8+ CDR3 sequences appeared in both patients and controls.

Germline CDR1 is SGHTS and CDR2 is YDEGEE. This CDR3 comprises 15 residues. Trimming removed 0 bases from V and 1 base from J, with 8 bases in between. This clonotype has a count of ten or more. Its antigen is undetermined. The use of genomic DNA as template underpinned the TCR beta VDJ and CDR3 profiling. TCRdb recomputed calls from the reads with MiXCR, one row per CDR3 protein. The data contain about 180,000 distinct CDR3 sequences, around 45% of them singletons. Sequenced sample: sorted CD4+, CD8+, or CD8+CD57+ T cells (not recorded which) from PBMCs. The clonotype was recovered from a human donor in good health. This chain links TRBV5-8 with TRBJ1-5; D unresolved. CDR3 nucleotides: TGTGCCAGCAGCTTGGGGCATAAGAGCAATCAGCCCCAGCATTTT. It codes for CASSLGHKSNQPQHF.